These 13 T cell receptor beta chains originate from one sample sequenced in a study of PD-1 blockade in mismatch repair-deficient tumors. Only in-frame clones appear in the TCRdb table, and some are missing; sequencing was by immunoSEQ multiplex PCR. The data hold 80,000 to 100,000 clones, with approximately 84% observed a single time. The specimen was peripheral blood, collected 12 weeks after starting pembrolizumab. These receptor sequences come from an adult with mismatch repair-deficient cancer.

V is TRBV5-1 and J is TRBJ2-6; D unresolved. There are 18 residues in the CDR3. V shed 0 bases and J shed 0 bases, with 13 bases lying between them. CDR1 and CDR2 from the germline V gene are SGHRS and YFSETQ. This CDR3 is CASSLDAALYSGANVLTF. The DNA of the CDR3 is TGCGCCAGCAGCTTGGATGCAGCCCTCTACTCTGGGGCCAACGTCCTGACTTTC. The variable domain in full, with the rest retrieved from reference TRBV5-1 and TRBJ2-6, is KAGVTQTPRYLIKTRGQQVTLSCSPISGHRSVSWYQQTPGQGLQFLFEYFSETQRNKGNFPGRFSGRQFSNSRSEMNVSTLELGDSALYLCASSLDAALYSGANVLTFGAGSRLTVL.

The chain has TRBV5-6 and TRBJ2-7, with D perhaps matching TRBD1 (6 bases). V was pared by 2 bases and J by 5 bases, with 11 bases between. The V gene's germline CDR1 is SGHDT and CDR2 YYEEEE. The CDR3 sequence is 13 residues long. This chain's CDR3 is CASSLTGTDEQYF. In DNA, the CDR3 is TGTGCCAGCAGCTTAACAGGGACCGACGAGCAGTACTTC.

On this clone: One end of the junction varies from germline; a read error may be responsible. CDR3: CASSPLSRDEKLSF. The DNA for the CDR3 is TGTGCCAGCTCACCACTCAGTCGAGATGAAAAACTGTCTTTT. The V and J genes are TRBV18 and TRBJ1-4, with D unresolved. The CDR3 length is 14 residues. CDR1 is KGHSH and CDR2 is LQKENI in the germline V gene. The entire variable domain, with the rest obtained from reference TRBV18 and TRBJ1-4, is as follows: NAGVMQNPRHLVRRRGQEARLRCSPMKGHSHVYWYRQLPEEGLKFMVYLQKENIIDESGMPKERFSAEFPKEGPSILRIQQVVRGDSAAYFCASSPLSRDEKLSFGSGTQLSVL.

This clone has just a few counts. The chain employs TRBV7-6 and TRBJ2-7; the D is unclear. This CDR3 has 13 amino acids. V lost 1 base to trimming and J lost 3 bases, with 7 bases between them. The germline gives CDR1 SGHVS, CDR2 FNYEAQ. DNA of the CDR3: TGTGCCAGCAGCTTAGACTTGGACTACGAGCAGTACTTC. It yields the protein CASSLDLDYEQYF. Variable domain in full (rest from reference TRBV7-6 and TRBJ2-7): GAGVSQSPRYKVTKRGQDVALRCDPISGHVSLYWYRQALGQGPEFLTYFNYEAQQDKSGLPNDRFSAERPEGSISTLTIQRTEQRDSAMYRCASSLDLDYEQYFGPGTRLTVT.

The V call is TRBV4-3, the J call TRBJ2-1; 10 positions match TRBD2. V was pared by 0 bases and J by 8 bases, with 7 bases of the junction left unmatched. Per the germline V gene, CDR1 is LGHNA and CDR2 is YSLEER. The CDR3 length is 16 residues. The CDR3 sequence is CASSQELAGGYDEQFF. The CDR3 DNA is TGCGCCAGCAGCCAAGAATTAGCGGGAGGTTACGATGAGCAGTTCTTC.

The chain couples TRBV29-1 to TRBJ1-2; D possibly corresponds to TRBD1 (5 bases). CDR3 size: 11 residues. From germline, CDR1 is SQVTM and CDR2 ANQGSEA. With 6 bases removed from V and 4 bases from J, the gap between germline ends came to 9 bases. Written as DNA, the CDR3 is TGCAGCGTACAGGTGTCCTATGGCTACACCTTC. It codes for CSVQVSYGYTF.

This chain connects TRBV7-2 to TRBJ2-7; D unresolved. The CDR3 extends over 14 amino acids. CDR1 SGHTA and CDR2 FQGNSA come from the germline V gene. Trimming pared 2 bases from V and 5 bases from J, leaving 13 bases between. CDR3 DNA sequence: TGTGCCAGCAGCTTAAGGTCAGGCAACGACGAGCAGTACTTC. Amino acid sequence: CASSLRSGNDEQYF.

CDR3 DNA sequence: TGTGCCAGCTCACGGGGACAGGCGGTGAAGACCCAGTACTTC. Its protein is CASSRGQAVKTQYF. The V gene is TRBV18, the J gene TRBJ2-5; 8 positions match TRBD1. The CDR3 runs 14 residues. The V gene end was trimmed by 4 bases and the J gene end by 6 bases; junction bases not matched to a gene: 7. CDR1 is KGHSH and CDR2 is LQKENI in the germline V gene. Filled out from reference TRBV18 and TRBJ2-5, the complete variable domain reads NAGVMQNPRHLVRRRGQEARLRCSPMKGHSHVYWYRQLPEEGLKFMVYLQKENIIDESGMPKERFSAEFPKEGPSILRIQQVVRGDSAAYFCASSRGQAVKTQYFGPGTRLLVL.

The chain carries TRBV5-6 and TRBJ2-7; D possibly uses TRBD1 or TRBD2 (6 bases each). Germline assignment: CDR1 SGHDT and CDR2 YYEEEE. This CDR3 contains 14 residues. Trimming took off 4 bases at V and 3 bases at J, with 14 bases between the two ends. The CDR3 nucleotides are TGTGCCAGCAGCCGGGGGCCAGCCGGCTACGAGCAGTACTTC. Protein: CASSRGPAGYEQYF.

This clone was detected ten times or more. The rearrangement joins TRBV10-3 to TRBJ2-7; the D gene could be TRBD1 or TRBD2 (5 bases each). Looked up from germline, CDR1 is ENHRY and CDR2 is SYGVKD. The CDR3 is made up of 15 amino acids. V lost 4 bases and J lost 1, with 14 bases in between. The CDR3 nucleotides are TGTGCCATCAGTGGGGGCTGGGGGTCATCCTACGAGCAGTACTTC. It encodes CAISGGWGSSYEQYF.

This clone was found once. The chain employs TRBV11-3 and TRBJ2-5; D not certain. The CDR3 extends over 13 amino acids. V shed 5 bases and J shed 5 bases, with 12 bases lying between them. CDR1 is SGHNT and CDR2 is YENEEA in the germline V gene. CDR3 DNA: TGTGCCAGCAGCCAGAATACCCATGAGACCCAGTACTTC. It translates to CASSQNTHETQYF. The full variable domain, in which reference TRBV11-3 and TRBJ2-5 provide the parts outside the CDR3, is EAGVVQSPRYKIIEKKQPVAFWCNPISGHNTLYWYLQNLGQGPELLIRYENEEAVDDSQLPKDRFSAERLKGVDSTLKIQPAELGDSAVYLCASSQNTHETQYFGPGTRLLVL.

This chain links TRBV7-6 with TRBJ2-1; D gene unclear. Germline CDR1 SGHVS, CDR2 FNYEAQ. V was cut by 2 bases and J by 8 bases, with 13 bases left in between. CDR3 size: 14 residues. The CDR3 DNA reads as TGTGCCAGCAGCTTATACGCCAGTACCGATGAGCAGTTCTTC. As protein: CASSLYASTDEQFF.

This clone was seen only a few times. This rearrangement joins TRBV19 to TRBJ1-5; unclear D gene. This CDR3 has 13 residues. V shed 4 bases and J shed 5 bases, with 9 bases lying between them. The V gene's germline CDR1 is LNHDA and CDR2 SQIVND (reference sequence). CDR3 DNA sequence: TGTGCCAGTAGTACCCAAGGAGATCAGCCCCAGCATTTT. Translating it yields CASSTQGDQPQHF.